The sequence of this T cell receptor beta chain was determined in a study of identical twins. TCRdb reprocessed the 5' RACE reads via MiXCR and lists one record per CDR3 protein. The data contain about 160,000 distinct CDR3 sequences, around 3.5% of them singletons. The V end lost 3 bases, the J end lost 2 bases, and 17 bases lay between the germline ends. Germline CDR1 and CDR2: SGHRS and YFSETQ. CDR3 length: 16 amino acids. In this sample, this clonotype turned up many times. The chain joins TRBV5-1 to TRBJ2-5; tentative D call: TRBD2 (6 bases). The receptor comes from a man younger than 35 in good health. What was sequenced was memory T cells sorted from blood. The CDR3 DNA is TGCGCCAGCAGCTCCCACACCGCGGGAATGCAAGAGACCCAGTACTTC. Encoded protein: CASSSHTAGMQETQYF.